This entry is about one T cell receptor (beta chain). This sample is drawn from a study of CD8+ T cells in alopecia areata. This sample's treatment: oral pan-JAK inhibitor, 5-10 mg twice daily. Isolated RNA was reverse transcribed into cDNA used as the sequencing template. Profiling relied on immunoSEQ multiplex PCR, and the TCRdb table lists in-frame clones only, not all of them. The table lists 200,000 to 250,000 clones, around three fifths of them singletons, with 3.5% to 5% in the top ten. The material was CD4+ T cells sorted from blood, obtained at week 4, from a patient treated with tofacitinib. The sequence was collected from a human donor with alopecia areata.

The CDR3 DNA sequence: TGTGCCAGCAGCCGAACCCGGGACAGCAATCAGCCCCAGCATTTT. As protein: CASSRTRDSNQPQHF. This chain connects TRBV4-2 to TRBJ1-5, with D maybe TRBD1 (5 bases). The CDR3 totals 15 residues. V was clipped by 4 bases and J by 1 base, with 11 bases between them. Per germline, CDR1 LGHNA and CDR2 YNFKEQ.